This TCR beta chain was captured by sequencing in a study of blood T cell repertoires in COVID-19. Overall study context: The study drew acute and convalescent COVID-19 samples from the United States, Italy and Spain. Sample material is recorded as cDNA or gDNA derived from T cells, B-cell-depleted T cells, or PBMCs.

Original methodology: Estimates of nucleated cell counts were drawn from the amplification of reference gene primers. Libraries were prepared by immunoSEQ multiplex PCR; TCRdb keeps only in-frame clonotypes and omits some of them. That table furnishes V, J and clone size, whereas the DNA furnished D and trimming. The sample has roughly 120,000 clones; around nine tenths are singletons. The CDR3 contains 15 residues. Sequenced sample: peripheral blood. The TCR sequence derives from a man between 35 and 55 years old with acute or convalescent COVID-19. The chain employs TRBV21-1 and TRBJ1-5; the table's TRBD1 call for D was not verified on the DNA. TRBV21-1 is tagged as a pseudogene. The chain's CDR3 is CASSEGAPSHQPQHF. The DNA of the CDR3 is TGTGCCAGCAGCGAAGGGGCCCCGTCCCATCAGCCCCAGCATTTT.